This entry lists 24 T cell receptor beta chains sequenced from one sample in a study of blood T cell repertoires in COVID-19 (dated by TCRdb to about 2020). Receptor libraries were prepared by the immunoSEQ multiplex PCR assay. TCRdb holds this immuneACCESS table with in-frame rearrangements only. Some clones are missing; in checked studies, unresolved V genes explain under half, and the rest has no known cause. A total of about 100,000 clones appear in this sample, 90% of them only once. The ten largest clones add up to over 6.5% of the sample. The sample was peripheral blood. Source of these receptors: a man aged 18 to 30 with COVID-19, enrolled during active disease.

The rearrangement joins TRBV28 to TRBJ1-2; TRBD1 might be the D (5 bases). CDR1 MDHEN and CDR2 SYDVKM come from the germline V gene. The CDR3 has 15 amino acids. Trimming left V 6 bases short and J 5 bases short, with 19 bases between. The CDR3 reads CASRIGTSEAYGYTF. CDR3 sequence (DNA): TGTGCCAGCAGAATAGGGACTTCTGAAGCATATGGCTACACCTTC.

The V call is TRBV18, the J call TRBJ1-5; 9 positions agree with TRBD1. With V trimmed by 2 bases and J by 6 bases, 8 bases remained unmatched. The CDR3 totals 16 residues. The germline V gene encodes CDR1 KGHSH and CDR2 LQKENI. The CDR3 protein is CASSPTPRTGAQPQHF. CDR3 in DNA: TGTGCCAGCTCACCAACGCCTCGGACAGGGGCTCAGCCCCAGCATTTT. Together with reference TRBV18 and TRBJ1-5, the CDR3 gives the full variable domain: NAGVMQNPRHLVRRRGQEARLRCSPMKGHSHVYWYRQLPEEGLKFMVYLQKENIIDESGMPKERFSAEFPKEGPSILRIQQVVRGDSAAYFCASSPTPRTGAQPQHFGDGTRLSIL.

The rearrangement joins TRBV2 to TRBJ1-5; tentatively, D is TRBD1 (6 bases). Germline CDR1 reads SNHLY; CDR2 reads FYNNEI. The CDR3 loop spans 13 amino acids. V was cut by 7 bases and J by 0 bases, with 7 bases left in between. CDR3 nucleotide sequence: TGTGCCAGCAAGGGGGATAGCAATCAGCCCCAGCATTTT. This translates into CASKGDSNQPQHF.

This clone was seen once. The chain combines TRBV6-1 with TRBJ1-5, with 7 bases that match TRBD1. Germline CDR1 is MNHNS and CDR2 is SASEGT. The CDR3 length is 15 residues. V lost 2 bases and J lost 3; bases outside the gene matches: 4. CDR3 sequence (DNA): TGTGCCAGCAGTGAAAGGACAGGAACCAATCAGCCCCAGCATTTT. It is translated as CASSERTGTNQPQHF.

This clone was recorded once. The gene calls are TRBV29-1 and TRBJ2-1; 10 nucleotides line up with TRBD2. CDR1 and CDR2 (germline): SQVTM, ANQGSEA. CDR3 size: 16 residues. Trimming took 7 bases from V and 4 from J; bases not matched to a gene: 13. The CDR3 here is CSAKGASGRGYNEQFF. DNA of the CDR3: TGCAGCGCCAAAGGGGCTAGCGGGAGAGGGTACAATGAGCAGTTCTTC.

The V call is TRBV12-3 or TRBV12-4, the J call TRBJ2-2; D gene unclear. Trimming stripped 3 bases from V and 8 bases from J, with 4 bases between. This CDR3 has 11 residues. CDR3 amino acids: CASSFSGELFF. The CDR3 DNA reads TGTGCCAGCAGTTTCAGTGGGGAGCTGTTTTTT.

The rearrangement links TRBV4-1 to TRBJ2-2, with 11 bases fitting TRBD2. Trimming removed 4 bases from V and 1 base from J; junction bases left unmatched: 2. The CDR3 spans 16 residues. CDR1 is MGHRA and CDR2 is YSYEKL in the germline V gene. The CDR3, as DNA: TGCGCCAGCAGCCCCGGGACTAGCGGGAACACCGGGGAGCTGTTTTTT. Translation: CASSPGTSGNTGELFF.

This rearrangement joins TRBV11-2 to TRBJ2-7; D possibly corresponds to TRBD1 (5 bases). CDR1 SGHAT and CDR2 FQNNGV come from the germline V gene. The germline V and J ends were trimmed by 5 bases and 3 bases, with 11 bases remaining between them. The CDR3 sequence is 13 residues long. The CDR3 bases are TGTGCCAGCAGCCGACAGAGACTCTACGAGCAGTACTTC. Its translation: CASSRQRLYEQYF.

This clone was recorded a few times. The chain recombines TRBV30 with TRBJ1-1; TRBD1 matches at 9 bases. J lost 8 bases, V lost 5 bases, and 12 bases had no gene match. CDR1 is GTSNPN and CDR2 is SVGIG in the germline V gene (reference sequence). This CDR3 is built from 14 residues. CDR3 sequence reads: CAWDRDRVAAEAFF. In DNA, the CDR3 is TGTGCCTGGGACCGGGACAGGGTAGCCGCGGAAGCTTTCTTT.

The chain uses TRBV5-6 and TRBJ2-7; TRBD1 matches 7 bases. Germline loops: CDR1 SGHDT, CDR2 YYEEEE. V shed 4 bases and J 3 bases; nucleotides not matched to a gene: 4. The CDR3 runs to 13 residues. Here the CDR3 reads CASSPGQDYEQYF. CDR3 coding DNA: TGTGCCAGCAGCCCAGGACAGGACTACGAGCAGTACTTC.

Written as DNA, the CDR3 is TGTGCCAGTAGTATAGTCGGCAGGGTCTACGAGCAGTACTTC. Encoded protein: CASSIVGRVYEQYF. The chain has TRBV19 and TRBJ2-7, with a possible D match to TRBD1 (5 bases). This CDR3 contains 14 residues. Germline V CDR1 and CDR2: LNHDA, SQIVND (reference sequence). V lost 1 base, J lost 3 bases, and 10 bases lay in between.

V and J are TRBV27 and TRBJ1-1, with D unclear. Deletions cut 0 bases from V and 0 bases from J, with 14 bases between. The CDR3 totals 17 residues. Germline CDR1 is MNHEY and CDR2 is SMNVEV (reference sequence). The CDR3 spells CASSLSSLAGMNTEAFF. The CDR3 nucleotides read TGTGCCAGCAGTTTATCAAGTTTGGCGGGAATGAACACTGAAGCTTTCTTT.

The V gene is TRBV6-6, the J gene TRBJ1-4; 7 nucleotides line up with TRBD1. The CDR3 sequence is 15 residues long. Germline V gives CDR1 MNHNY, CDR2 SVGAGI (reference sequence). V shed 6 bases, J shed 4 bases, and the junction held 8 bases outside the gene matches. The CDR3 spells CASSGTDLLNEKLFF. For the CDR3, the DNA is TGTGCCAGCAGCGGGACAGACCTCCTTAATGAAAAACTGTTTTTT.

The CDR3 nucleotides are TGTGCCAGCCGATGGGACACTATCTCCTACGAGCAGTACTTC. Its protein product is CASRWDTISYEQYF. This chain links TRBV28 with TRBJ2-7; D is possibly TRBD1 (6 bases). Per the germline V gene, CDR1 is MDHEN and CDR2 is SYDVKM. Trimming removed 8 bases from V and 0 bases from J, with 14 bases in between. This CDR3 is 14 amino acids long.

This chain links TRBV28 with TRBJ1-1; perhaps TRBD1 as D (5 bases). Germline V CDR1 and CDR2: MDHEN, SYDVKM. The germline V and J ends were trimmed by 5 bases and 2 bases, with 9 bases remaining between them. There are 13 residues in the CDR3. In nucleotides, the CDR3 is TGTGCCAGCAGTCCCAGGGTTAACACTGAAGCTTTCTTT. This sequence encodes CASSPRVNTEAFF.

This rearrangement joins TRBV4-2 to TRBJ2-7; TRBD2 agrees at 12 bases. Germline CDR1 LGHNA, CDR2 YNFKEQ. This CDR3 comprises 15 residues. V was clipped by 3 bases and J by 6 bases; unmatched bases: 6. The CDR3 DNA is TGTGCCAGCAGCCAGAGACTAGCGGGAGAAGGCGAGCAGTACTTC. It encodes CASSQRLAGEGEQYF.

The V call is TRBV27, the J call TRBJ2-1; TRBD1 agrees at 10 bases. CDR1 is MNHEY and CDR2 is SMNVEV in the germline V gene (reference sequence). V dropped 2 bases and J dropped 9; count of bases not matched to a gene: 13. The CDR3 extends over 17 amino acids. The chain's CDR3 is CASSLIRGQGSLGEQFF. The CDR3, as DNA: TGTGCCAGCAGTTTAATTAGGGGACAGGGGTCTCTAGGTGAGCAGTTCTTC.

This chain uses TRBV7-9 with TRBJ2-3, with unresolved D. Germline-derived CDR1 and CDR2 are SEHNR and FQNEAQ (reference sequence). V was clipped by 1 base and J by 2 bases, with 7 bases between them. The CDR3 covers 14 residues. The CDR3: CASSLGSFTDTQYF. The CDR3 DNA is TGTGCCAGCAGCTTAGGTAGCTTCACAGATACGCAGTATTTT.

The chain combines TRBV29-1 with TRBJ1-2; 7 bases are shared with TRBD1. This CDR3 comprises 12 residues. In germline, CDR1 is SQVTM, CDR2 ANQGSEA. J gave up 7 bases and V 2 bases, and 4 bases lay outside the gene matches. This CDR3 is CSVEKGGAGYTF. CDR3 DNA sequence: TGCAGCGTTGAAAAAGGGGGCGCTGGCTACACCTTC.

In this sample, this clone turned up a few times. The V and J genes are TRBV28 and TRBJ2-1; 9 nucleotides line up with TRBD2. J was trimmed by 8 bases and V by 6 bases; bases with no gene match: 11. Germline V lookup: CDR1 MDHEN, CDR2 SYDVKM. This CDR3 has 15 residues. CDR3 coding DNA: TGTGCCAGCAGCCCCGTTAGCGGGAGTTGGCATGAGCAGTTCTTC. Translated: CASSPVSGSWHEQFF.

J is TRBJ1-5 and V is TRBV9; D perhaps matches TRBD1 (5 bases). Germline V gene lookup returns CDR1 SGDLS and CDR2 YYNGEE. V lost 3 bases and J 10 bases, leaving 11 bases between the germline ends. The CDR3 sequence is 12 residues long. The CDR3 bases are TGTGCCAGCAGCGGCGGGGACGGCCCCCAGCATTTT. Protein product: CASSGGDGPQHF. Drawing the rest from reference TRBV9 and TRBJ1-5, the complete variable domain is DSGVTQTPKHLITATGQRVTLRCSPRSGDLSVYWYQQSLDQGLQFLIQYYNGEERAKGNILERFSAQQFPDLHSELNLSSLELGDSALYFCASSGGDGPQHFGDGTRLSIL.

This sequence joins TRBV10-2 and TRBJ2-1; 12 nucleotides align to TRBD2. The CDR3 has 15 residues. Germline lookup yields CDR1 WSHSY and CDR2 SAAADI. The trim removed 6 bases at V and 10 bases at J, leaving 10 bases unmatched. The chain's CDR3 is CASRDPGLAGREQFF. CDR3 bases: TGCGCCAGCAGGGACCCGGGACTAGCGGGTCGGGAGCAGTTCTTC.

This CDR3 is CASSPLAGDYNEQFF. The CDR3 DNA sequence: TGTGCCAGCAGCCCACTAGCGGGAGATTATAATGAGCAGTTCTTC. This rearrangement joins TRBV5-4 to TRBJ2-1, with 11 bases matching TRBD2. Germline V CDR1 and CDR2: SGHNT, YYREEE (reference sequence). Unmatched junction bases numbered 7, after V lost 4 bases and J lost 7 bases. The CDR3 has 15 residues.

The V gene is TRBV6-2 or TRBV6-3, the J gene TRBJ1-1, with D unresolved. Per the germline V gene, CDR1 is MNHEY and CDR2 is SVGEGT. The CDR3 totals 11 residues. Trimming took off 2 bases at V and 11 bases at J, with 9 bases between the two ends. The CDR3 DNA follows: TGTGCCAGCAGTTACACCCAGAAGGCTTTCTTT. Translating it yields CASSYTQKAFF.